What follows is one TCR beta chain and its context. This specimen belongs to a study of T-cell reconstitution after alpha-beta-depleted transplantation in children. The library targeted TCRbeta and was prepared with unique molecular identifiers. TCRdb used MiXCR to reprocess the PCR reads, holding one entry per CDR3 protein. The sample consists of 500,000 or so distinct CDR3 sequences, about an eighth of them appearing once. Germline V gene sequence: CDR1 SGHTA, CDR2 FQGNSA. J lost 2 bases, V lost 4 bases, and 7 bases had no gene match. The CDR3 has 15 amino acids. The TCR sequence derives from a female patient aged 2-9 years who had a stem cell transplant for aplastic anemia, so the T cells may come from the graft donor. The J gene is TRBJ1-2, the V gene TRBV7-2, with TRBD1 matching over 7 bases. The sample was PBMCs, mostly from graft donor cells, taken 180 days after TCRalphabeta/CD19-depleted stem cell transplant. As DNA, the CDR3 is TGTGCCAGCAGCTCCCGACAGGGACTAAACTATGGCTACACCTTC. It codes for CASSSRQGLNYGYTF.